These 27 T cell receptor beta chains were sequenced from one sample in a study of T cell responses to AZD1222 COVID-19 vaccine. Repertoires were generated with immunoSEQ multiplex PCR, while TCRdb's copy carries only in-frame clones and drops some. This sample has 100,000 to 150,000 clones, with 80% to 95% found just once. The sample here was peripheral blood, taken 28 days after the second AZD1222 dose. Every receptor here comes from an adult who received the AZD1222 COVID-19 vaccine.

V gene TRBV18 combines with J gene TRBJ1-3, with D maybe TRBD1 (6 bases). This CDR3 has 15 residues. V was trimmed by 1 base and J by 0 bases, leaving 7 bases between them. Germline V gives CDR1 KGHSH, CDR2 LQKENI. The CDR3 reads CASSPQDSSGNTIYF. The CDR3 DNA reads TGTGCCAGCTCACCACAGGACAGCTCTGGAAACACCATATATTTT.

The rearrangement uses TRBV6-1 and TRBJ1-1; TRBD1 is a possible D gene (6 bases). The CDR3 extends over 13 amino acids. Germline assignment: CDR1 MNHNS and CDR2 SASEGT. V lost 3 bases, J lost 6 bases, and 11 bases lay in between. The CDR3 bases are TGTGCCAGCAGTGACGGGGGCAGGCCTGAAGCTTTCTTT. It is translated as CASSDGGRPEAFF.

This chain connects TRBV7-9 to TRBJ1-4; the D gene is possibly TRBD1 (6 bases). The CDR3 length is 16 residues. The V and J ends lost 6 bases and 2 bases respectively, with 16 bases between them. The germline CDR1 and CDR2 sequences are SEHNR and FQNEAQ (reference sequence). This CDR3 is CASSLQGGATNEKLFF. CDR3 nucleotides: TGTGCCAGCAGTCTACAGGGTGGGGCGACTAATGAAAAACTGTTTTTT.

The chain joins TRBV21-1 to TRBJ1-1; the table's D call TRBD1 went unverified against the DNA. TRBV21-1 is a known pseudogene. The CDR3 consists of 17 residues. DNA of the CDR3: TGTGCCAGCAGCAAAGAAGGGACAGGGGGCCCGAACACTGAAGCTTTCTTT. Protein: CASSKEGTGGPNTEAFF.

The rearrangement joins TRBV6-5 to TRBJ1-2; 7 nucleotides match TRBD1. CDR1 and CDR2 from the germline V gene are MNHEY and SVGAGI. The CDR3 runs 15 residues. Trimming removed 7 bases from V and 4 bases from J; junction bases left unmatched: 12. DNA of the CDR3: TGTGCCAGCACCCTACAGGGGAGTGACGGCTATGGCTACACCTTC. It yields the protein CASTLQGSDGYGYTF.

This clone was seen only a few times. The chain employs TRBV7-2 and TRBJ1-2; 8 bases are shared with TRBD1. The V gene's germline CDR1 is SGHTA and CDR2 FQGNSA. The trim removed 4 bases at V and 4 bases at J, leaving 11 bases unmatched. The CDR3 is 16 residues long. The CDR3 loop reads CASSSGRTGLAYGYTF. The CDR3 coding sequence is TGTGCCAGCAGCTCCGGAAGGACAGGGCTGGCCTATGGCTACACCTTC.

This chain joins TRBV7-9 and TRBJ1-5; TRBD1 is a possible D gene (5 bases). Per germline, CDR1 SEHNR and CDR2 FQNEAQ (reference sequence). V was trimmed by 3 bases and J by 5 bases, leaving 14 bases between them. The CDR3 spans 15 residues. CDR3 in amino acids: CASSLGGRGDQPQHF. CDR3 coding DNA: TGTGCCAGCAGCTTGGGAGGGCGAGGGGATCAGCCCCAGCATTTT. The full variable domain, rest sourced from reference TRBV7-9 and TRBJ1-5, is DTGVSQNPRHKITKRGQNVTFRCDPISEHNRLYWYRQTLGQGPEFLTYFQNEAQLEKSRLLSDRFSAERPKGSFSTLEIQRTEQGDSAMYLCASSLGGRGDQPQHFGDGTRLSIL.

The chain joins TRBV7-3 to TRBJ2-1; no clear D. V was pared by 3 bases and J by 0 bases, with 3 bases between. Per germline, CDR1 SGHTA and CDR2 FQGTGA. The CDR3 contains 13 residues. The CDR3 coding sequence is TGTGCCAGCAGCTTGGGCTCCTACAATGAGCAGTTCTTC. It codes for CASSLGSYNEQFF.

This chain connects TRBV6-6 to TRBJ1-3; D not resolved. Germline CDR1 and CDR2: MNHNY and SVGAGI (reference sequence). The CDR3 is made up of 14 amino acids. V was shortened by 6 bases and J by 0 bases, with 9 bases between the two germline ends. In DNA form, the CDR3 reads TGTGCCAGCAGCCCGGGGAACTCTGGAAACACCATATATTTT. Its protein is CASSPGNSGNTIYF.

As to this clone: One end of the junction varies from germline; a read error may be responsible. The chain combines TRBV19 with TRBJ2-5; 11 bases are shared with TRBD2. This CDR3 contains 15 residues. From germline, CDR1 is LNHDA and CDR2 SQIVND (reference sequence). CDR3 DNA sequence: TGTGCCAGTAGTATTTCGGCTAGCGGGGGGAAACACACAAACTTC. This encodes CASSISASGGKHTNF. Drawing the rest from reference TRBV19 and TRBJ2-5, the complete variable domain is DGGITQSPKYLFRKEGQNVTLSCEQNLNHDAMYWYRQDPGQGLRLIYYSQIVNDFQKGDIAEGYSVSREKKESFPLTVTSAQKNPTAFYLCASSISASGGKHTNFGPGTRLLVL.

V usage is TRBV10-3 and J usage is TRBJ2-7; D not certain. Germline CDR1 ENHRY, CDR2 SYGVKD. V shed 9 bases and J shed 2 bases, with 5 bases lying between them. The CDR3 consists of 10 residues. CDR3 protein: CAIRTYEQYV. DNA for the CDR3: TGTGCCATAAGGACCTACGAGCAGTACGTC.

This clone is a singleton in its sample. The chain has TRBV19 and TRBJ2-2; D may be TRBD2 (6 bases). The CDR3 has 12 amino acids. Germline-derived CDR1 and CDR2 are LNHDA and SQIVND (reference sequence). V was cut by 7 bases and J by 6 bases, with 9 bases left in between. CDR3 DNA: TGTGCCAGTAAAAGGGACTCCGGGGAGCTGTTTTTT. As protein: CASKRDSGELFF.

A single count supports this clone. J is TRBJ2-3 and V is TRBV7-8, with 8 bases aligning to TRBD2. Germline trimming cut 2 bases from V and 3 bases from J; bases unmatched to any gene: 10. There are 17 residues in the CDR3. The germline CDR1 and CDR2 sequences are SGHVS and FQNEAQ. The CDR3 loop is CASSLLGGGPRTDTQYF. The CDR3 DNA reads TGTGCCAGCAGCTTATTAGGCGGGGGGCCTAGAACAGATACGCAGTATTTT.

This rearrangement joins TRBV14 to TRBJ1-1; D gene ambiguous. This CDR3 has 15 amino acids. Germline CDR1 reads SGHDN; CDR2 reads FVKESK. With 4 bases removed from V and 2 bases from J, the gap between germline ends came to 14 bases. The CDR3 region is CASSLLSGINTEAFF. CDR3 DNA: TGTGCCAGCAGCCTGTTATCCGGGATAAACACTGAAGCTTTCTTT.

CDR3 in DNA: TGTGCCAGCAACGAAAATGGCTCAGGCCCTGAAAAACTGTTTTTT. Translation gives CASNENGSGPEKLFF. The V call is TRBV21-1, the J call TRBJ1-4; no check of the table's D call, TRBD1, against the DNA was made. TRBV21-1 is described as a pseudogene. The CDR3 totals 15 residues.

This chain links TRBV19 with TRBJ2-4; TRBD1 aligns across 8 bases. CDR3 length equals 14 residues. With 5 bases clipped from V and 3 bases from J, the junction kept 3 bases outside the gene matches. Germline loops: CDR1 LNHDA, CDR2 SQIVND (reference sequence). CDR3 in DNA: TGTGCCAGTAGTGCAACAGGGGGCAAAAACATTCAGTACTTC. Translation gives CASSATGGKNIQYF.

The V and J genes are TRBV19 and TRBJ2-3; TRBD1 might be the D (5 bases). There are 14 residues in the CDR3. Germline V gene sequence: CDR1 LNHDA, CDR2 SQIVND (reference sequence). The V end lost 4 bases, the J end lost 4 bases, and 12 bases lay between the germline ends. The CDR3 spells CASSTRQGSDTQYF. The CDR3 coding sequence is TGTGCCAGTAGTACGAGGCAGGGTTCAGATACGCAGTATTTT.

The chain combines TRBV7-8 with TRBJ2-2, with 14 positions matching TRBD2. Germline CDR1 and CDR2: SGHVS and FQNEAQ. The CDR3 has 16 residues. Trimming cost V 4 bases and J 5 bases; bases outside gene matches: 3. CDR3 amino acids: CASSSWTSGGTGELFF. The CDR3 region has the DNA TGTGCCAGCAGCTCCTGGACTAGCGGGGGGACCGGGGAGCTGTTTTTT.

The chain employs TRBV7-2 and TRBJ2-1; 10 nucleotides align to TRBD2. V lost 5 bases, J lost 10 bases, and 11 bases stayed unmatched. In germline, CDR1 is SGHTA, CDR2 FQGNSA. This CDR3 contains 15 residues. The CDR3 protein is CASSPSGSGVREQFF. In DNA form, the CDR3 reads TGTGCCAGCAGCCCTAGCGGGAGCGGCGTCCGGGAGCAGTTCTTC. The full variable domain, rest sourced from reference TRBV7-2 and TRBJ2-1, is GAGVSQSPSNKVTEKGKDVELRCDPISGHTALYWYRQSLGQGLEFLIYFQGNSAPDKSGLPSDRFSAERTGGSVSTLTIQRTQQEDSAVYLCASSPSGSGVREQFFGPGTRLTVL.

The rearrangement joins TRBV10-3 to TRBJ2-3; no firm D call. Germline values: CDR1 ENHRY, CDR2 SYGVKD. The germline V and J ends were trimmed by 0 bases and 2 bases, with 12 bases remaining between them. The CDR3 runs to 16 residues. The CDR3 sequence: CAISESTLRATDTQYF. The CDR3 DNA sequence: TGTGCCATCAGTGAGTCCACCCTCCGGGCCACAGATACGCAGTATTTT.

The chain has TRBV2 and TRBJ1-5, with a tentative D call TRBD1 (6 bases). Germline values: CDR1 SNHLY, CDR2 FYNNEI. V was cut by 9 bases and J by 2 bases, with 20 bases left in between. The CDR3 loop spans 16 amino acids. The CDR3 is CASKGGGSEGNQPQHF. As DNA, the CDR3 is TGTGCCAGTAAAGGGGGGGGTTCAGAAGGCAATCAGCCCCAGCATTTT.

The chain is built from TRBV2 and TRBJ1-1; TRBD1 matches 7 bases. The CDR3 is 12 amino acids. V was pared by 7 bases and J by 8 bases, with 7 bases of the junction left unmatched. The germline V gene has CDR1 SNHLY and CDR2 FYNNEI. Here the CDR3 DNA reads TGTGCCAGCATTCTTGGGACAGTAGAAGCTTTCTTT. Translating gives CASILGTVEAFF.

The rearrangement joins TRBV12-3 or TRBV12-4 to TRBJ2-3, with unresolved D. V was shortened by 3 bases and J by 2 bases, with 3 bases between the two germline ends. CDR3 length equals 12 residues. The CDR3 sequence is CASSFITDTQYF. The CDR3 DNA is TGTGCCAGCAGTTTTATCACAGATACGCAGTATTTT.

This chain uses TRBV24-1 with TRBJ1-2, with a possible D match to TRBD1 (6 bases). Germline V gene sequence: CDR1 KGHDR, CDR2 SFDVKD. Trimming cost V 5 bases and J 0 bases, with 9 bases left between them. This CDR3 has 14 amino acids. The CDR3 is CATSGTDSNYGYTF. CDR3 coding DNA: TGTGCCACCAGTGGGACAGACTCTAACTATGGCTACACCTTC.

The chain combines TRBV7-9 with TRBJ1-1; D is ambiguous. Trimming cost V 6 bases and J 1 base, with 6 bases left between them. Germline lookup yields CDR1 SEHNR and CDR2 FQNEAQ (reference sequence). This CDR3 contains 12 residues. The CDR3 region has the DNA TGTGCCAGCAGAAGGACGAACACTGAAGCTTTCTTT. Protein: CASRRTNTEAFF.

This sequence joins TRBV11-2 and TRBJ1-1; 9 positions agree with TRBD1. V was clipped by 5 bases and J by 5 bases; unmatched bases: 6. The CDR3 runs to 14 residues. The germline gives CDR1 SGHAT, CDR2 FQNNGV. The CDR3 here is CASSLTGGRTEAFF. The DNA for the CDR3 is TGTGCCAGCAGCCTAACAGGGGGCAGGACTGAAGCTTTCTTT. The variable domain in full, completed from reference TRBV11-2 and TRBJ1-1, reads EAGVAQSPRYKIIEKRQSVAFWCNPISGHATLYWYQQILGQGPKLLIQFQNNGVVDDSQLPKDRFSAERLKGVDSTLKIQPAKLEDSAVYLCASSLTGGRTEAFFGQGTRLTVV.

This clone came up once. One end of the junction fails to match germline, which may point to a read error. V usage is TRBV20-1 and J usage is TRBJ1-2; D is unclear. The CDR3 totals 11 residues. Germline CDR1 and CDR2: DFQATT and SNEGSKA (reference sequence). The CDR3 DNA is TGCAGTGCTGGAGACCCACACGGCTACACCTTC. Protein sequence: CSAGDPHGYTF.